Below, 8 T cell receptor beta chains from the same sample are listed, as sequenced in a study of T cell clusters in autoimmune cytopenias. Multiplex touch-down PCR amplified TRB using TRB-A and TRB-B pools in one tube. TCRdb reprocessed the multiplex PCR reads, with one entry per CDR3 protein and no DNA. In all, the sample yields roughly 11,000 distinct CDR3 sequences. Each sample's input was 250 ng genomic DNA, roughly 40,000 genome equivalents. This sample was also put to use in a study of T cell repertoires in aging, cancer and after chemotherapy.

The source material was peripheral blood. These receptors all stem from a human donor in good health.

Judged by frequency, this clonotype is medium-sized. The chain couples TRBV11-1 to TRBJ1-1; TCRdb gives TRBD1 as the D gene, but with no DNA this cannot be confirmed. Germline assignment: CDR1 SGHAT and CDR2 FQDESV (reference sequence). This CDR3 is 15 amino acids long. CDR3 amino acids: CASSFGQVMNTEAFF.

This chain joins TRBV12-3 or TRBV12-4 and TRBJ2-7. This CDR3 has 14 amino acids. Here the CDR3 reads CASSLTSPPNEQYF.

The chain recombines TRBV5-1 with TRBJ2-3; TCRdb indicates TRBD1, and absent DNA this call remains unverified. Germline V gene sequence: CDR1 SGHRS, CDR2 YFSETQ. The CDR3 is made up of 17 amino acids. CDR3 residues: CASSFRDRVTSTDTQYF.

CDR3: CASSSRDRPWDEQFF. The chain has TRBV6-5 and TRBJ2-1; the TRBD1 assignment by TCRdb is unverifiable without DNA. CDR3 size: 15 residues. Looked up from germline, CDR1 is MNHEY and CDR2 is SVGAGI.

Judged by frequency, this clonotype is medium-sized. V usage is TRBV29-1 and J usage is TRBJ1-5; lacking DNA, the TRBD1 call made by TCRdb goes unchecked. This CDR3 region has 13 residues. CDR1 and CDR2 (germline): SQVTM, ANQGSEA. The CDR3 reads CSVQTGGNQPQHF.

This rearrangement joins TRBV12-3 or TRBV12-4 to TRBJ1-2; the D call from TCRdb, TRBD1, cannot be confirmed without DNA. The CDR3 extends over 17 amino acids. The CDR3 here is CASTIRDSYVGRDGYTF.

The chain uses TRBV15 and TRBJ2-3. The CDR3 has 13 amino acids. Germline V gene lookup returns CDR1 LNHNV and CDR2 YYDKDF (reference sequence). The CDR3 is CATSIYSGNTQYF.

This clonotype is called medium-sized based on its frequency. CDR3: CASSYSNPTGETQYF. The chain has TRBV6-5 and TRBJ2-5; TCRdb proposes TRBD1, but this gene call is untestable without DNA. The CDR3 is 15 residues long. Germline lookup yields CDR1 MNHEY and CDR2 SVGAGI.